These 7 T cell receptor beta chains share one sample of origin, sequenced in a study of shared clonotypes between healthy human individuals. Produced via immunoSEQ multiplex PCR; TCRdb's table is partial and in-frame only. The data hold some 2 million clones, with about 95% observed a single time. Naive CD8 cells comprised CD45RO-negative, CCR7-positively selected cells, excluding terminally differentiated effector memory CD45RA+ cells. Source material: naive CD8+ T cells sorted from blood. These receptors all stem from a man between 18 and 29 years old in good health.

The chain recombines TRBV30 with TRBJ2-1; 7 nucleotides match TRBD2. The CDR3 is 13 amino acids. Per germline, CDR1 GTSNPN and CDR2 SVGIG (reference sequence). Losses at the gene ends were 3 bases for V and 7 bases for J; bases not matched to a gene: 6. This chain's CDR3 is CAWSPGGGNEQFF. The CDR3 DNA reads TGTGCCTGGAGCCCCGGGGGAGGGAATGAGCAGTTCTTC.

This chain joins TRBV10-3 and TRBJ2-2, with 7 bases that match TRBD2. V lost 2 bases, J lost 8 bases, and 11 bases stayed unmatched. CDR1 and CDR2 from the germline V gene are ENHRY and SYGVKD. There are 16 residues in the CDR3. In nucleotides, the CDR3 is TGTGCCATCAGTGAGATCACTAGCGAGTCCGCTGGGGAGCTGTTTTTT. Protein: CAISEITSESAGELFF.

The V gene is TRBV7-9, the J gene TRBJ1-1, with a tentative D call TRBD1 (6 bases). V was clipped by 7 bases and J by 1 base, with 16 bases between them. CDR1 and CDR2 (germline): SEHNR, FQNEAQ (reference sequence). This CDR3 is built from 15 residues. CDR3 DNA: TGTGCCAGCAACCCAGGAACAGGGCGGAACACTGAAGCTTTCTTT. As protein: CASNPGTGRNTEAFF.

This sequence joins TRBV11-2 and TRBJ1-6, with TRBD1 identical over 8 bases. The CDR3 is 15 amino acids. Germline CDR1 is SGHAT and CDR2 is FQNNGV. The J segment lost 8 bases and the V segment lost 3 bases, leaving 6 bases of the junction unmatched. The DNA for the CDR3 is TGTGCCAGCAGCTTCTTAACAGGGGGGGATTCACCCCTCCACTTT. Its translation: CASSFLTGGDSPLHF.

CDR3 residues: CASSHESAPGNTIYF. The CDR3 nucleotides are TGCGCCAGCAGCCATGAATCGGCTCCTGGAAACACCATATATTTT. The rearrangement joins TRBV4-1 to TRBJ1-3, with D hard to call. Trimming shortened V by 3 bases and J by 2 bases, and 11 bases separated the two germline ends. Germline CDR1 reads MGHRA; CDR2 reads YSYEKL. CDR3 length: 15 amino acids.

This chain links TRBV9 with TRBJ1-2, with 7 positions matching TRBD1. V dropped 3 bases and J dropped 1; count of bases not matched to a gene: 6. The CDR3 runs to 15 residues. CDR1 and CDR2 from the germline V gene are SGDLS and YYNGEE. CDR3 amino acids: CASSGDSTLNYGYTF. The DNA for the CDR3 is TGTGCCAGCAGCGGGGACAGCACCCTTAACTATGGCTACACCTTC.

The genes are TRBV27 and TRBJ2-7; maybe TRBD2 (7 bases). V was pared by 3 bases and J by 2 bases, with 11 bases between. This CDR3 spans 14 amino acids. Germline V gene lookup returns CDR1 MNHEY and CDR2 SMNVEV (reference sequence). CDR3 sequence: CASSFRGGTYEQYF. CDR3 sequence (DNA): TGTGCCAGCAGTTTTAGGGGGGGAACCTACGAGCAGTACTTC.